This T cell receptor (beta chain) originates from a study of identical twins. Concerning this clonotype: Its antigen is not known.

Germline lookup yields CDR1 LGHNA and CDR2 YNFKEQ. This CDR3 comprises 16 residues. V was cut by 2 bases and J by 8 bases, with 21 bases left in between. Study outcomes and limitations: The degree of excess twin sharing was weaker in beta out-of-frame sequences.

In TCRdb, the 5' RACE reads were re-called with MiXCR into one record per CDR3 protein. The table shows around 570,000 distinct CDR3 sequences, with around 9.6% occurring only once. Donors were all healthy Caucasians. The same sample was also used in a study of yellow fever vaccine responses in identical twins.

This clonotype was obtained from a woman between 18 and 30 years old in good health. This chain links TRBV4-2 with TRBJ1-1, with D uncertain. The sample comprised PBMCs. The DNA of the CDR3 is TGTGCCAGCAGCCAAAAAGGAACAAATTCCGGGAACGAAGCTTTCTTT. Protein product: CASSQKGTNSGNEAFF.